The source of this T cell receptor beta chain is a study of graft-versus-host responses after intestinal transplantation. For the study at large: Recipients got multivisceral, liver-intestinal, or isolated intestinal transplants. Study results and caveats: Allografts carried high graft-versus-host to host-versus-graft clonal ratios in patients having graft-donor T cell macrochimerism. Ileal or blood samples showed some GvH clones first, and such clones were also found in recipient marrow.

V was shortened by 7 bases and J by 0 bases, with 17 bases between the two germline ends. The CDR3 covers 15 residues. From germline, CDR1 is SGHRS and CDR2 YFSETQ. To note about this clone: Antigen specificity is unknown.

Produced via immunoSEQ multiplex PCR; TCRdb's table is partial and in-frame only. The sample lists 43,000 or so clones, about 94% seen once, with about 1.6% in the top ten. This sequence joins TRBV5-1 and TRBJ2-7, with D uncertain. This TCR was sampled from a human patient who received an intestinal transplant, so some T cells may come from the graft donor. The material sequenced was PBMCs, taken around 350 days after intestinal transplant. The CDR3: CASQKESPPSYEQYF. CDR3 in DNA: TGCGCCAGCCAAAAAGAGAGTCCTCCCTCCTACGAGCAGTACTTC. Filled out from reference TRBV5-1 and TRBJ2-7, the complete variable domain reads KAGVTQTPRYLIKTRGQQVTLSCSPISGHRSVSWYQQTPGQGLQFLFEYFSETQRNKGNFPGRFSGRQFSNSRSEMNVSTLELGDSALYLCASQKESPPSYEQYFGPGTRLTVT.